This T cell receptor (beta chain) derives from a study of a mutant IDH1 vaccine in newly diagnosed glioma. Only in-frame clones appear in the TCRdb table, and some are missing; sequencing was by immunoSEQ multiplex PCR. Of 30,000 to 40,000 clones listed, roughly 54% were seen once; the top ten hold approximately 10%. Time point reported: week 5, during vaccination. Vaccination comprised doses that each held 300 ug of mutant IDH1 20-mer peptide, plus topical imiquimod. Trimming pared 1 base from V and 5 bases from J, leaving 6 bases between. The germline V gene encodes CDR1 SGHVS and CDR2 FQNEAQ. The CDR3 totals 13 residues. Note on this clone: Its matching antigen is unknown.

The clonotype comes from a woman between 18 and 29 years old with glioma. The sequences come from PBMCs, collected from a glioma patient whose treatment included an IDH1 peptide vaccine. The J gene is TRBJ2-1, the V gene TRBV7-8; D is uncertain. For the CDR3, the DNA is TGTGCCAGCAGCTTAGTGGTGAACAATGAGCAGTTCTTC. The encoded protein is CASSLVVNNEQFF.